This T cell receptor (beta chain) comes out of a study of molecular identifiers for immune sequencing clone quantification. Overall study findings and caveats: Over 97% of CMV-specific effector molecules, but under 1% of naive ones, were in clones above 20 copies. Spiked Jurkat TCR RNA equal to one cell could reportedly be picked out among some 1 million naive cells.

This clonotype has just a few counts. Antigen specificity is unknown. A CD8+CD4-CCR7+CD45RA+ phenotype served as the sorting definition for naive CD8 T cells. V was clipped by 5 bases and J by 4 bases, with 9 bases between them. Germline V gives CDR1 LNHNV, CDR2 YYDKDF (reference sequence). CDR3 length: 13 residues. Preparation of the bulk TCR libraries relied on previously described methods and listed TCR primers. TCRdb recomputed calls from the PCR reads with MiXCR, one row per CDR3 protein. This sample has under 800,000 distinct CDR3 sequences; about 25% occur once, and the top ten carry about 0.81%.

The sequenced material came from naive CD8+ T cells from blood, with Jurkat cell RNA spiked in. Documented subset: FACS-sorted CD8+CD4-CCR7+CD45RA+ naive T cells. The TCR was taken from a human donor in good health. Some libraries in this study had Jurkat cell RNA spiked in. The chain uses TRBV15 and TRBJ2-1, with D unresolved. The CDR3 region has the DNA TGTGCCACCAGCGAGGTCCATTACAATGAGCAGTTCTTC. It translates to CATSEVHYNEQFF.